This T cell receptor (beta chain) was observed in a study of vaccination and CD4 T cells after COVID-19. The overall study: The convalescents were made up of six males and four females, two of whom were Hispanic. The peptides that stimulated the cells were overlapping spike peptides from SARS-CoV-2, HCoV-NL63, HCoV-OC43 and HCoV-229E.

This clonotype was detected a few times. Its matching antigen is unknown. CDR1 and CDR2 (germline): ENHRY, SYGVKD. V shed 2 bases and J shed 5 bases, with 12 bases lying between them. This CDR3 comprises 14 residues. The Oncomine TCR Beta short-read assay generated sequence data from the DNA of cultured CD4+ T cells. Each CDR3 protein gets one entry after TCRdb re-called the PCR reads with MiXCR. The data show about 16,000 distinct CDR3 sequences, 55% seen once. Treatment defined: roughly 11-day PBMC culture with coronavirus spike peptide pools or control peptides (ViraFEST assay). Study observations and caveats: Rising from about 20 to 38, the median of SARS-CoV-2-reactive clonotypes did not change significantly. The cohort comprised relatively few convalescent patients, and no early post-infection timepoints were analyzed.

V is TRBV10-3 and J is TRBJ2-5; D is uncertain. This receptor was taken from a human donor who had recovered from COVID-19. Sequenced input: CD4+ T cells from blood, cultured in vitro. This chain's CDR3 is CAISEGVGGETQYF. In DNA, the CDR3 is TGTGCCATCAGTGAGGGGGTGGGTGGGGAGACCCAGTACTTC.